This T cell receptor (beta chain) appears in the sequencing data of a study of T cells after yellow fever vaccination. Whole-study results and caveats: Contamination of FACS-sorted repertoires by abundant clonotypes from the bulk population could occur.

CDR3 length equals 11 residues. In germline, CDR1 is SGDLS, CDR2 YYNGEE. Deletions cut 1 base from V and 6 bases from J, with 4 bases between. From the 5' RACE reads, TCRdb called clonotypes with MiXCR, one entry per CDR3 protein. The data contain 100,000 to 150,000 distinct CDR3 sequences, 7.4% of them seen just once; the ten biggest clones take up just under 2.5%. This clonotype occurred many times. No antigen is known for it. This receptor was identified in a man younger than 35 who received the YFV17D yellow fever vaccine. The chain links TRBV9 to TRBJ1-2; D gene unclear. The specimen comprised CD4+ T cells sorted from PBMCs, sampled about 10 days after the first yellow fever vaccination. The CDR3 here is CASSVNNGYTF. The CDR3 DNA reads TGTGCCAGCAGCGTAAACAATGGCTACACCTTC.